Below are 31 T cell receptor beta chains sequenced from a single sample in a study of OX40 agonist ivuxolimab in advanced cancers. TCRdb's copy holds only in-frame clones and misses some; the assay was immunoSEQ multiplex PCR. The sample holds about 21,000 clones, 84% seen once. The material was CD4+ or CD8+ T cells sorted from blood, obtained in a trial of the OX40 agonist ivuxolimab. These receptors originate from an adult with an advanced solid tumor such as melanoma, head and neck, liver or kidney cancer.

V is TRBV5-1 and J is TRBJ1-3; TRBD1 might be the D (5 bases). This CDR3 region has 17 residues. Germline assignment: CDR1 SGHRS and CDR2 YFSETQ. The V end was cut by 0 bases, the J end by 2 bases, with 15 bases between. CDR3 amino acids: CASSLDGGKGAGNTIYF. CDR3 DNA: TGCGCCAGCAGCTTGGATGGGGGAAAAGGGGCTGGAAACACCATATATTTT.

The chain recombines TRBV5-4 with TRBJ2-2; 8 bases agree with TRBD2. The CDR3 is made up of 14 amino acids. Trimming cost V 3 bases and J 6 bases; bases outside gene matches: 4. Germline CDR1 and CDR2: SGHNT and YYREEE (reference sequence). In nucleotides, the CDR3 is TGTGCCAGCAGCTACGGGGGGGGACCCGGGGAGCTGTTTTTT. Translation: CASSYGGGPGELFF.

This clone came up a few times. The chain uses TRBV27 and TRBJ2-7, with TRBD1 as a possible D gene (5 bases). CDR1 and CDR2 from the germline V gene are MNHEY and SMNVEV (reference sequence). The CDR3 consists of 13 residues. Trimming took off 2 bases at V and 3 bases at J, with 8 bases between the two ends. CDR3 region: CASSLGRGYEQYF. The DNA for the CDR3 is TGTGCCAGCAGTTTAGGAAGGGGCTACGAGCAGTACTTC.

CDR3 DNA: TGTGCCAGCAGCCGATTTAGCGGAAGCTCCTACAATGAGCAGTTCTTC. Translating gives CASSRFSGSSYNEQFF. The chain is built from TRBV9 and TRBJ2-1, with a possible D match to TRBD2 (6 bases). CDR3 length equals 16 residues. Germline values: CDR1 SGDLS, CDR2 YYNGEE. V lost 4 bases to trimming and J lost 0 bases, with 14 bases between them.

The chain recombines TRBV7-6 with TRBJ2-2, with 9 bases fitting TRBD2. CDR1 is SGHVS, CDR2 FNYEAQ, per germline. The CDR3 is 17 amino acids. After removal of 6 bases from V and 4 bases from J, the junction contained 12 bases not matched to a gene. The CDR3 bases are TGTGCCAGCAGACCTAGCAGCGGGGGGCTACTCACCGGGGAGCTGTTTTTT. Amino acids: CASRPSSGGLLTGELFF.

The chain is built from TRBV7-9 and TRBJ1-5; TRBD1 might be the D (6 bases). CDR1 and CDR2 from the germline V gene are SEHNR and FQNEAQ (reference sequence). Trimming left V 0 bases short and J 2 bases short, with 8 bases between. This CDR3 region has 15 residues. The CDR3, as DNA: TGTGCCAGCAGCTTAGCTGGGGGGCGCAATCAGCCCCAGCATTTT. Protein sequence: CASSLAGGRNQPQHF.

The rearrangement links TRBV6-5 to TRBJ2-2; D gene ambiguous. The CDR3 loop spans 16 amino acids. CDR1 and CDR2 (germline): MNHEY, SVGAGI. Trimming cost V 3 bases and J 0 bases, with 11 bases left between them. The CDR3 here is CASSYYAQANTGELFF. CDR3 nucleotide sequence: TGTGCCAGCAGTTATTATGCCCAAGCGAACACCGGGGAGCTGTTTTTT.

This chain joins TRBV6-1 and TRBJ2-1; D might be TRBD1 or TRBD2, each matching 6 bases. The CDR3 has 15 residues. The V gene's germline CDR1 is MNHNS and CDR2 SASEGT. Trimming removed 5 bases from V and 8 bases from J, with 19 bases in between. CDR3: CASSWVGGQRDEQFF. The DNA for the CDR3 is TGTGCCAGCAGTTGGGTGGGGGGACAAAGGGATGAGCAGTTCTTC.

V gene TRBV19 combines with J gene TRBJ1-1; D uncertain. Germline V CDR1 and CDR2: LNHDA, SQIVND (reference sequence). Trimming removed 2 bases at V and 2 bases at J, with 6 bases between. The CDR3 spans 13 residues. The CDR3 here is CASSINQNTEAFF. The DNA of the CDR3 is TGTGCCAGTAGTATAAATCAAAACACTGAAGCTTTCTTT. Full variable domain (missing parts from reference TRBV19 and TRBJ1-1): DGGITQSPKYLFRKEGQNVTLSCEQNLNHDAMYWYRQDPGQGLRLIYYSQIVNDFQKGDIAEGYSVSREKKESFPLTVTSAQKNPTAFYLCASSINQNTEAFFGQGTRLTVV.

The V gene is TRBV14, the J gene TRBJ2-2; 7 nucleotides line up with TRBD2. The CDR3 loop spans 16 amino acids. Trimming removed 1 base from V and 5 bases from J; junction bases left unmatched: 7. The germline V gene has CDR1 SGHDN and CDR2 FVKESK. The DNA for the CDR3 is TGTGCCAGCAGCCAAGTAGGACTAGTGAAGACCGGGGAGCTGTTTTTT. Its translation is CASSQVGLVKTGELFF.

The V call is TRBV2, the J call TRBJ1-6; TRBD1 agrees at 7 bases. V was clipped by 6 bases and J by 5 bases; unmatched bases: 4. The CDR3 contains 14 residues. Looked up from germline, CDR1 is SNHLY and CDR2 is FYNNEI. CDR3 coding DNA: TGTGCCAGCAGGGCGGGGACAGATAATTCACCCCTCCACTTT. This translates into CASRAGTDNSPLHF.

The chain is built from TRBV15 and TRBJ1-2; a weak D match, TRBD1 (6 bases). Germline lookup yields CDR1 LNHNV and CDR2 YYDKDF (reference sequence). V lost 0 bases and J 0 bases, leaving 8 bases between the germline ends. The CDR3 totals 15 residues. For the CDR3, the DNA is TGTGCCACCAGCAGAGAGGGGGACACTAACTATGGCTACACCTTC. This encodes CATSREGDTNYGYTF.

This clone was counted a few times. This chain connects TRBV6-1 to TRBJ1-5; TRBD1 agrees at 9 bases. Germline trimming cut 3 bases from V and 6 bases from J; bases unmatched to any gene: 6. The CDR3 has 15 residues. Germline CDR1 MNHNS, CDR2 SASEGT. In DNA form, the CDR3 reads TGTGCCAGCAGTGACTACAGGGGGCTGGCTCAGCCCCAGCATTTT. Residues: CASSDYRGLAQPQHF.

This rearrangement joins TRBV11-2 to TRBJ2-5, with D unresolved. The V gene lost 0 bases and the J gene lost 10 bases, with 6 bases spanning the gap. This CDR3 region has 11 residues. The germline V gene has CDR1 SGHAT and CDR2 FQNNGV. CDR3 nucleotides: TGTGCCAGCAGCTTAGATCAGGACCAGTACTTC. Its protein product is CASSLDQDQYF.

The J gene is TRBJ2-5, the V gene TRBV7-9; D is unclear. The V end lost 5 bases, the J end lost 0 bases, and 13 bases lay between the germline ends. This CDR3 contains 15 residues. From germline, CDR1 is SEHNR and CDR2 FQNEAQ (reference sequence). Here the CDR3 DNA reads TGTGCCAGCAGCCGACGAGAGGCGAACCAAGAGACCCAGTACTTC. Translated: CASSRREANQETQYF. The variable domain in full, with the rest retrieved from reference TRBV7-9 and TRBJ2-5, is DTGVSQNPRHKITKRGQNVTFRCDPISEHNRLYWYRQTLGQGPEFLTYFQNEAQLEKSRLLSDRFSAERPKGSFSTLEIQRTEQGDSAMYLCASSRREANQETQYFGPGTRLLVL.

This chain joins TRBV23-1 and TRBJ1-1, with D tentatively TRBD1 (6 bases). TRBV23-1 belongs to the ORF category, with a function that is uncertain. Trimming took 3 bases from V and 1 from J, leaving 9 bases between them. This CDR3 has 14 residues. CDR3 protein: CASSQTGENTEAFF. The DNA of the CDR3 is TGCGCCAGCAGTCAGACAGGAGAGAACACTGAAGCTTTCTTT.

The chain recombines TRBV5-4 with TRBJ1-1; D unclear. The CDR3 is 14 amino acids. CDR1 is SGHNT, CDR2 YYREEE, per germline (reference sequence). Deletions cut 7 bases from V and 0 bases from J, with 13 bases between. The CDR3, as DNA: TGTGCCAGCGGGCCCGCAGGCATGAACACTGAAGCTTTCTTT. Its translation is CASGPAGMNTEAFF. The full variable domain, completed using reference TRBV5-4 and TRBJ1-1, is ETGVTQSPTHLIKTRGQQVTLRCSSQSGHNTVSWYQQALGQGPQFIFQYYREEENGRGNFPPRFSGLQFPNYSSELNVNALELDDSALYLCASGPAGMNTEAFFGQGTRLTVV.

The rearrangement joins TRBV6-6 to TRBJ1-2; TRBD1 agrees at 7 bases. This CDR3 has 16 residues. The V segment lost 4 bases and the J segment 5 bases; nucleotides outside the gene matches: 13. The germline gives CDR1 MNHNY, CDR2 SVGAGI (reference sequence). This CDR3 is CASSSGGGTAIYGYTF. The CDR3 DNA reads TGTGCCAGCAGTTCGGGCGGGGGGACAGCCATATATGGCTACACCTTC.

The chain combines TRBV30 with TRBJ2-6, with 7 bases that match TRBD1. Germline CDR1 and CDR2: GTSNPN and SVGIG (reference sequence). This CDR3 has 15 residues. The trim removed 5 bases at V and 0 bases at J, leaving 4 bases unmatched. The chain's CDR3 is CAWRGQFSGANVLTF. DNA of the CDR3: TGTGCCTGGCGGGGACAGTTCTCTGGGGCCAACGTCCTGACTTTC.

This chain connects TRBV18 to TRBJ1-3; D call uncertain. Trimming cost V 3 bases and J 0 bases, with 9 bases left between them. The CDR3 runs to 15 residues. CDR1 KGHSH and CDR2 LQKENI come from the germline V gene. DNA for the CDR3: TGTGCCAGCTCACCTGATCAGAGCTCTGGAAACACCATATATTTT. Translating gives CASSPDQSSGNTIYF. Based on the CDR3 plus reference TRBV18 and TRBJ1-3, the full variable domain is NAGVMQNPRHLVRRRGQEARLRCSPMKGHSHVYWYRQLPEEGLKFMVYLQKENIIDESGMPKERFSAEFPKEGPSILRIQQVVRGDSAAYFCASSPDQSSGNTIYFGEGSWLTVV.

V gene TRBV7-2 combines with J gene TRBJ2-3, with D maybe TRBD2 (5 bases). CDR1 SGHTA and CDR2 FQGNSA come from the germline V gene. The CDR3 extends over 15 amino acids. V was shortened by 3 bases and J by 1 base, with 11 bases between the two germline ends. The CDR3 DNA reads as TGTGCCAGCAGCTTGAGGGTACTGGGCACAGATACGCAGTATTTT. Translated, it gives CASSLRVLGTDTQYF. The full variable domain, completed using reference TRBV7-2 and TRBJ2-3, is GAGVSQSPSNKVTEKGKDVELRCDPISGHTALYWYRQSLGQGLEFLIYFQGNSAPDKSGLPSDRFSAERTGGSVSTLTIQRTQQEDSAVYLCASSLRVLGTDTQYFGPGTRLTVL.

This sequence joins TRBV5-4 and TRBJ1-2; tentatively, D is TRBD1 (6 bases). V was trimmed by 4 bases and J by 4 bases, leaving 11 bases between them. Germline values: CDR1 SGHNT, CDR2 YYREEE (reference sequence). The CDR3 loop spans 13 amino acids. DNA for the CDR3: TGTGCCAGCAGCGAAAGGGGGACCTATGGCTACACCTTC. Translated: CASSERGTYGYTF. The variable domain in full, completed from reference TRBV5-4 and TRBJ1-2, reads ETGVTQSPTHLIKTRGQQVTLRCSSQSGHNTVSWYQQALGQGPQFIFQYYREEENGRGNFPPRFSGLQFPNYSSELNVNALELDDSALYLCASSERGTYGYTFGSGTRLTVV.

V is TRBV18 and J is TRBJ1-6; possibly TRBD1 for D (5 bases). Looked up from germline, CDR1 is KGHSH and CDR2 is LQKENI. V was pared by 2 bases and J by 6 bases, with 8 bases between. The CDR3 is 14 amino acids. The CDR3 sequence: CASSPGAGNSPLHF. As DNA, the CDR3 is TGTGCCAGCTCACCAGGGGCCGGTAATTCACCCCTCCACTTT.

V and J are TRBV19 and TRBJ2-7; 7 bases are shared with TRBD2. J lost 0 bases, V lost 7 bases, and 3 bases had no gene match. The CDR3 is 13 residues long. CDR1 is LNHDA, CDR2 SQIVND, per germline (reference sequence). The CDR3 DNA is TGTGCCAGTAAAATAGCGGGCTCCTACGAGCAGTACTTC. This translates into CASKIAGSYEQYF.

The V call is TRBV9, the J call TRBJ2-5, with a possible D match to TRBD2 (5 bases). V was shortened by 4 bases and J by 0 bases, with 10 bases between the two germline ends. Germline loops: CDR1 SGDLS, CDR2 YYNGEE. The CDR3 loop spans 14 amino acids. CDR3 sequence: CASSLATDQETQYF. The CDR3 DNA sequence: TGTGCCAGCAGCCTAGCTACCGACCAAGAGACCCAGTACTTC.

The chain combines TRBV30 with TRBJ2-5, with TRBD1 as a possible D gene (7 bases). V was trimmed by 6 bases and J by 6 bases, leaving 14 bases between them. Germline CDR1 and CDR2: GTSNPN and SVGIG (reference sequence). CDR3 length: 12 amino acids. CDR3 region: CACTTGRKTQYF. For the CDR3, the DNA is TGTGCCTGTACGACAGGGAGGAAGACCCAGTACTTC. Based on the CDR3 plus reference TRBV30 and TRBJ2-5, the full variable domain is SQTIHQWPATLVQPVGSPLSLECTVEGTSNPNLYWYRQAAGRGLQLLFYSVGIGQISSEVPQNLSASRPQDRQFILSSKKLLLSDSGFYLCACTTGRKTQYFGPGTRLLVL.

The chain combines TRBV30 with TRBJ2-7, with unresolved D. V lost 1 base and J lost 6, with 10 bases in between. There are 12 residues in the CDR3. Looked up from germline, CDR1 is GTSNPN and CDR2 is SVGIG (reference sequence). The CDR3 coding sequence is TGTGCCTGGAGTGATCCAATGGGCGAGCAGTACTTC. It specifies CAWSDPMGEQYF.

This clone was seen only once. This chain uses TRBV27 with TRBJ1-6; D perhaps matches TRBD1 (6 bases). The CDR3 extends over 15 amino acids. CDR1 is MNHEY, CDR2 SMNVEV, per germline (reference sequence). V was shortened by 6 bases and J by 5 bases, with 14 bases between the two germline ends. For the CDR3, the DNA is TGTGCCAGCAGACTCCGACAGGCTAATAATTCACCCCTCCACTTT. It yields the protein CASRLRQANNSPLHF.

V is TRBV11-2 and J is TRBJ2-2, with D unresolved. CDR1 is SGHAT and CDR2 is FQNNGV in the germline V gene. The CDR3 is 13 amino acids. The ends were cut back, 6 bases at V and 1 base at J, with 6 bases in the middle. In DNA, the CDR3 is TGTGCCAGCAGGGACGGGAACACCGGGGAGCTGTTTTTT. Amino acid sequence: CASRDGNTGELFF.

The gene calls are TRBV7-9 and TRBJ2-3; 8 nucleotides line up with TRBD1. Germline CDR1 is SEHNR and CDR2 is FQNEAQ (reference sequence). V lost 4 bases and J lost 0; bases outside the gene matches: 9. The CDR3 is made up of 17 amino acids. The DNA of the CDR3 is TGTGCCAGCAGCTGGCCCAAGACAGGGGCTAGCACAGATACGCAGTATTTT. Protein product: CASSWPKTGASTDTQYF.

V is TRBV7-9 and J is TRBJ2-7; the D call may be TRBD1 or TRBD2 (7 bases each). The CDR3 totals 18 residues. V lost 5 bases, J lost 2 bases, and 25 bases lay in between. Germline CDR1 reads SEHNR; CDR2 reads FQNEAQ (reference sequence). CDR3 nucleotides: TGTGCCAGCAGCCGCGCGGGGGATAACAGGGGTCACACCTACGAGCAGTACTTC. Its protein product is CASSRAGDNRGHTYEQYF.